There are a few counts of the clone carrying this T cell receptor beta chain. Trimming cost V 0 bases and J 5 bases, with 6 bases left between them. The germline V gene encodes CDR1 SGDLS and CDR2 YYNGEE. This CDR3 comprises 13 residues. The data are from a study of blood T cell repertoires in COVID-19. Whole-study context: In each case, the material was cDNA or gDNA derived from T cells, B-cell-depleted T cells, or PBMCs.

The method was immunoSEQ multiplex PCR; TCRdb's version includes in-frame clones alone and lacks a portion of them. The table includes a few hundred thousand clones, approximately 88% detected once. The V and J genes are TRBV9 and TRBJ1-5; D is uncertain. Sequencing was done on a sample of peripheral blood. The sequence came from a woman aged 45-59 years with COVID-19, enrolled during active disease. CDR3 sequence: CASSVGGHQPQHF. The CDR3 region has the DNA TGTGCCAGCAGCGTAGGAGGCCATCAGCCCCAGCATTTT.